These 27 T cell receptor beta chains came from one sample sequenced in a study of blood T cells in healthy people across ages. The authors ran a second PCR of roughly 6 to 12 cycles using a sample-barcoded 5' primer and a J-beta primer mix. TCRdb independently ran MiXCR on the 5' RACE reads; one entry per CDR3 protein. The sample yields 1,300,000 or so distinct CDR3 sequences, 45% to 70% seen once. Sample: blood. The source of these receptors is a man between 18 and 35 years old in good health.

The chain uses TRBV30 and TRBJ1-3; perhaps TRBD1 as D (5 bases). V lost 2 bases and J lost 4, with 9 bases in between. The CDR3 is 13 amino acids. Germline lookup yields CDR1 GTSNPN and CDR2 SVGIG (reference sequence). The CDR3 protein is CAWSKGSGNTIYF. CDR3 DNA: TGTGCCTGGAGTAAGGGGTCCGGAAACACCATATATTTT.

The rearrangement joins TRBV2 to TRBJ2-7, with 8 bases aligning to TRBD1. V shed 5 bases, J shed 5 bases, and the junction held 8 bases outside the gene matches. Germline loops: CDR1 SNHLY, CDR2 FYNNEI. The CDR3 is made up of 14 amino acids. CDR3 amino acids: CASSLDRAEDEQYF. The CDR3 DNA reads TGTGCCAGCAGTTTGGACAGGGCGGAGGACGAGCAGTACTTC.

This chain joins TRBV6-2 or TRBV6-3 and TRBJ1-6, with D possibly TRBD1 on 5 matching bases. Trimming stripped 6 bases from V and 7 bases from J, with 10 bases between. Germline V gives CDR1 MNHEY, CDR2 SVGEGT. The CDR3 totals 13 residues. CDR3 coding DNA: TGTGCCAGCAGATGGGACCCCAATTCACCCCTCCACTTT. Protein product: CASRWDPNSPLHF.

The chain is built from TRBV10-3 and TRBJ1-2; TRBD1 matches at 11 bases. V was pared by 8 bases and J by 7 bases, with 6 bases of the junction left unmatched. Germline CDR1 reads ENHRY; CDR2 reads SYGVKD. This CDR3 has 13 amino acids. The CDR3 protein is CAIGQGAFSGYTF. The CDR3 DNA is TGTGCCATCGGACAGGGGGCGTTTTCTGGCTACACCTTC.

CDR3 loop: CASSVSAESSYNEQFF. The CDR3 coding sequence is TGCGCCAGCAGCGTATCGGCGGAGAGCTCCTACAATGAGCAGTTCTTC. The V gene is TRBV4-1, the J gene TRBJ2-1; the D is unclear. V was cut by 5 bases and J by 0 bases, with 14 bases left in between. Germline V lookup: CDR1 MGHRA, CDR2 YSYEKL. CDR3 length equals 16 residues.

This chain's CDR3 is CSARDGGGAHETQYF. Here the CDR3 DNA reads TGCAGTGCTAGAGATGGCGGGGGGGCCCATGAGACCCAGTACTTC. This chain joins TRBV20-1 and TRBJ2-7; 9 nucleotides line up with TRBD2. The DNA end favors TRBJ2-5, so the J call may be wrong. In germline, CDR1 is DFQATT, CDR2 SNEGSKA (reference sequence). The CDR3 totals 15 residues.

The chain has TRBV25-1 and TRBJ1-2, with a tentative D call TRBD1 (5 bases). The germline V gene has CDR1 MGHDK and CDR2 SYGVNS. The CDR3 is 13 residues long. V was trimmed by 8 bases and J by 5 bases, leaving 15 bases between them. The CDR3 DNA reads TGTGCCAGCGGTGGGGGAGGAGCTTATGGCTACACCTTC. It is translated as CASGGGGAYGYTF.

V gene TRBV7-2 combines with J gene TRBJ2-5; 9 bases line up with TRBD2. TRBJ2-7 explains the end of the DNA better; the J call may be wrong. Germline CDR1 SGHTA, CDR2 FQGNSA. The CDR3 is 15 amino acids. The CDR3 loop is CASSGVGGRVYEQYF. The CDR3 nucleotides are TGTGCCAGCAGCGGAGTCGGCGGGAGGGTGTACGAGCAGTACTTC.

The V call is TRBV5-6, the J call TRBJ2-1; 8 nucleotides line up with TRBD2. Germline V gene sequence: CDR1 SGHDT, CDR2 YYEEEE. V was pared by 0 bases and J by 4 bases, with 9 bases of the junction left unmatched. This CDR3 contains 17 residues. CDR3 bases: TGTGCCAGCAGCTTGGCCTATGGGCGGGAGGTTTACAATGAGCAGTTCTTC. Translated: CASSLAYGREVYNEQFF.

This clonotype was detected only a few times. This chain links TRBV7-2 with TRBJ2-7; D possibly corresponds to TRBD1 (5 bases). Trimming left V 1 base short and J 3 bases short, with 19 bases between. CDR1 is SGHTA and CDR2 is FQGNSA in the germline V gene. This CDR3 spans 17 amino acids. CDR3 region: CASSLELAGIEFYEQYF. The CDR3 DNA is TGTGCCAGCAGCTTAGAGTTGGCAGGGATCGAATTCTACGAGCAGTACTTC.

The table lists this clonotype with a few counts. The rearrangement joins TRBV20-1 to TRBJ2-5; tentatively, D is TRBD2 (7 bases). Germline CDR1 DFQATT, CDR2 SNEGSKA (reference sequence). V was pared by 6 bases and J by 11 bases, with 16 bases between. CDR3 length: 11 residues. The CDR3 DNA sequence: TGCAGTGCCCAGAGGGGGGGAGAGCAGTACTTC. Translated: CSAQRGGEQYF.

The V gene is TRBV12-3 or TRBV12-4, the J gene TRBJ1-2, with D unclear. V dropped 2 bases and J dropped 2 bases, with 9 bases sitting between them. CDR3 length: 14 amino acids. DNA of the CDR3: TGTGCCAGCAGTTTAAATATGGGAAACTATGGCTACACCTTC. Translation: CASSLNMGNYGYTF.

This CDR3 is CSARINRDSRTNEKLFF. CDR3 DNA: TGCAGTGCTAGGATAAACCGGGACAGTAGGACTAATGAAAAACTGTTTTTT. The chain recombines TRBV20-1 with TRBJ1-4; 7 bases match TRBD1. CDR1 is DFQATT and CDR2 is SNEGSKA in the germline V gene (reference sequence). With 3 bases clipped from V and 2 bases from J, the junction kept 12 bases outside the gene matches. CDR3 size: 17 residues.

Regarding this clonotype: At one of its ends the junction is not consistent with the germline gene, which may arise from a read error. The chain links TRBV20-1 to TRBJ2-3, with D possibly being TRBD2 (6 bases). Looked up from germline, CDR1 is DFQATT and CDR2 is SNEGSKA (reference sequence). The CDR3 loop spans 16 amino acids. The CDR3 region is CSATSPSAGLTDAQYF. The CDR3 bases are TGCAGTGCTACCTCCCCTTCTGCGGGGCTTACAGATGCGCAGTATTTT.

J is TRBJ2-1 and V is TRBV15, with TRBD2 identical over 7 bases. Germline V gene lookup returns CDR1 LNHNV and CDR2 YYDKDF (reference sequence). The CDR3 length is 18 residues. The trim removed 0 bases at V and 3 bases at J, leaving 11 bases unmatched. The CDR3 sequence: CATSRDPGGPSGYNEQFF. CDR3 DNA sequence: TGTGCCACCAGCAGAGATCCGGGGGGTCCTTCGGGCTACAATGAGCAGTTCTTC.

The chain employs TRBV20-1 and TRBJ1-4; D is unclear. Per germline, CDR1 DFQATT and CDR2 SNEGSKA (reference sequence). V lost 2 bases to trimming and J lost 0 bases, with 4 bases between them. This CDR3 spans 13 amino acids. CDR3 coding DNA: TGCAGTGCTAGACCCACAACTAATGAAAAACTGTTTTTT. This encodes CSARPTTNEKLFF.

The chain links TRBV4-2 to TRBJ1-2, with 9 bases aligning to TRBD1. Germline values: CDR1 LGHNA, CDR2 YNFKEQ. The CDR3 is 13 residues long. With 1 base clipped from V and 7 bases from J, the junction kept 1 base outside the gene matches. The chain's CDR3 is CASSQGDRVGYTF. The CDR3 DNA reads TGTGCCAGCAGCCAAGGGGACAGGGTTGGCTACACCTTC.

This rearrangement joins TRBV10-3 to TRBJ2-1, with D possibly TRBD1 on 5 matching bases. Trimming took off 0 bases at V and 0 bases at J, with 9 bases between the two ends. From germline, CDR1 is ENHRY and CDR2 SYGVKD. This CDR3 has 16 residues. The CDR3 reads CAISESMDNSYNEQFF. DNA of the CDR3: TGTGCCATCAGTGAGTCCATGGACAACTCCTACAATGAGCAGTTCTTC.

V gene TRBV7-6 combines with J gene TRBJ2-7; D is ambiguous. This CDR3 is built from 14 residues. V shed 1 base and J shed 3 bases, with 10 bases lying between them. CDR1 and CDR2 from the germline V gene are SGHVS and FNYEAQ. The CDR3 loop reads CASSLGPEFYEQYF. As DNA, the CDR3 is TGTGCCAGCAGCTTAGGTCCGGAATTCTACGAGCAGTACTTC.

The rearrangement uses TRBV28 and TRBJ2-4; 9 bases align to TRBD2. The end of the DNA fits TRBJ2-7 better, so the J call may be wrong. CDR1 and CDR2 from the germline V gene are MDHEN and SYDVKM. CDR3 length: 12 residues. CDR3 DNA: TGTGCCAGCAGTAGGACTAGCGTCGAGCAGTACTTC. Its protein product is CASSRTSVEQYF.

The V call is TRBV28, the J call TRBJ2-7; D is tentatively TRBD1 or TRBD2 (5 bases each). Deletions cut 4 bases from V and 4 bases from J, with 14 bases between. The CDR3 consists of 14 residues. Germline CDR1 is MDHEN and CDR2 is SYDVKM. CDR3 residues: CASSSPGRLYEQYF. The CDR3 nucleotides read TGTGCCAGCAGTTCCCCGGGACGGTTATACGAGCAGTACTTC. The full variable domain, completed using reference TRBV28 and TRBJ2-7, is DVKVTQSSRYLVKRTGEKVFLECVQDMDHENMFWYRQDPGLGLRLIYFSYDVKMKEKGDIPEGYSVSREKKERFSLILESASTNQTSMYLCASSSPGRLYEQYFGPGTRLTVT.

The chain links TRBV6-1 to TRBJ2-1, with D unresolved. The CDR3 runs to 14 residues. Germline loops: CDR1 MNHNS, CDR2 SASEGT. The V end was cut by 7 bases, the J end by 3 bases, with 13 bases between. CDR3 amino acids: CASTLLADYNEQFF. The CDR3 DNA sequence: TGTGCCAGCACCCTTTTGGCAGACTACAATGAGCAGTTCTTC.

The J gene is TRBJ1-1, the V gene TRBV7-9; no firm D call. CDR1 and CDR2 (germline): SEHNR, FQNEAQ (reference sequence). The V gene lost 2 bases and the J gene lost 4 bases, with 14 bases spanning the gap. The CDR3 loop spans 15 amino acids. For the CDR3, the DNA is TGTGCCAGCAGCTTATCCAGAAGGGAAAGCACTGAAGCTTTCTTT. Amino acids: CASSLSRRESTEAFF.

The rearrangement links TRBV21-1 to TRBJ2-7; the table's D call of TRBD1 was not tested on the DNA. TRBV21-1 is a listed pseudogene. The CDR3 runs to 16 residues. The CDR3 loop reads CASSTRETGRSYEQYF. DNA of the CDR3: TGTGCCAGCAGCACCCGCGAAACAGGGCGTTCCTACGAGCAGTACTTC.

The chain carries TRBV20-1 and TRBJ2-1; 8 bases line up with TRBD2. This CDR3 has 14 amino acids. J gave up 6 bases and V 6 bases, and 10 bases lay outside the gene matches. Germline CDR1 DFQATT, CDR2 SNEGSKA (reference sequence). CDR3 protein: CSATGTRLLNEQFF. The CDR3 DNA is TGCAGTGCCACCGGGACTAGGCTCCTCAATGAGCAGTTCTTC.

The chain employs TRBV21-1 and TRBJ2-5; no DNA check was done on the table's D call, TRBD1. TRBV21-1 is assigned pseudogene status. This CDR3 spans 18 amino acids. CDR3 sequence: CASSKAPPLQGAGETQYF. The CDR3 DNA reads as TGTGCCAGCAGCAAAGCCCCGCCTCTACAGGGGGCGGGGGAGACCCAGTACTTC.

The rearrangement uses TRBV6-2 or TRBV6-3 and TRBJ2-1, with D possibly being TRBD1 (5 bases). V dropped 4 bases and J dropped 5 bases, with 9 bases sitting between them. This CDR3 is 13 amino acids long. CDR1 and CDR2 from the germline V gene are MNHEY and SVGEGT. In DNA form, the CDR3 reads TGTGCCAGCAGTTCACAGGTACACAATGAGCAGTTCTTC. It encodes CASSSQVHNEQFF.